These 26 T cell receptor beta chains were sequenced from one sample in a study of blood T cell repertoires in COVID-19. Profiling relied on immunoSEQ multiplex PCR, and the TCRdb table lists in-frame clones only, not all of them. Of some 45,000 clones in the sample, roughly 84% were seen once. The source material was peripheral blood. The origin of the receptors is a man aged 70 or older with acute or convalescent COVID-19.

This chain joins TRBV19 and TRBJ1-4, with D maybe TRBD1 (5 bases). V lost 6 bases, J lost 5 bases, and 16 bases lay in between. CDR3 length: 15 residues. The germline gives CDR1 LNHDA, CDR2 SQIVND (reference sequence). CDR3 loop: CASRPTKGRNEKLFF. CDR3 nucleotide sequence: TGTGCCAGTAGGCCTACAAAGGGGCGCAATGAAAAACTGTTTTTT.

The chain is built from TRBV6-1 and TRBJ2-2; D may be TRBD2 (6 bases). The germline V gene encodes CDR1 MNHNS and CDR2 SASEGT. The CDR3 consists of 15 residues. V was trimmed by 6 bases and J by 2 bases, leaving 13 bases between them. The CDR3 protein is CASRPGLPNTGELFF. In nucleotides, the CDR3 is TGTGCCAGCAGGCCGGGACTTCCTAACACCGGGGAGCTGTTTTTT.

CDR3 nucleotides: TGTGCCAGCAGTGAAGAGAGAGGGTCCACAGATACGCAGTATTTT. Encoded protein: CASSEERGSTDTQYF. This chain links TRBV6-1 with TRBJ2-3; tentatively, D is TRBD2 (5 bases). V lost 1 base and J 2 bases, leaving 10 bases between the germline ends. The germline V gene encodes CDR1 MNHNS and CDR2 SASEGT. CDR3 length equals 15 residues.

The chain joins TRBV5-1 to TRBJ1-6; 9 bases match TRBD1. The CDR3 has 14 amino acids. Germline lookup yields CDR1 SGHRS and CDR2 YFSETQ. J was trimmed by 9 bases and V by 1 base; bases with no gene match: 2. CDR3: CASSLPGQGSPLHF. CDR3 in DNA: TGCGCCAGCAGCTTGCCGGGACAGGGTTCACCCCTCCACTTT.

The rearrangement joins TRBV19 to TRBJ1-1; 10 bases align to TRBD1. Per germline, CDR1 LNHDA and CDR2 SQIVND (reference sequence). V was pared by 0 bases and J by 6 bases, with 10 bases of the junction left unmatched. CDR3 length: 17 amino acids. The CDR3, as DNA: TGTGCCAGTAGTATAGACCTATCCGGGACAGGGGTTCCTGAAGCTTTCTTT. Residues: CASSIDLSGTGVPEAFF.

CDR3 region: CASSVGQGPYNEQFF. CDR3 DNA sequence: TGCGCCAGCAGCGTGGGACAGGGCCCCTACAATGAGCAGTTCTTC. This sequence joins TRBV5-1 and TRBJ2-1, with 9 bases lining up with TRBD1. V lost 4 bases and J lost 2; bases outside the gene matches: 4. This CDR3 region has 15 residues. In germline, CDR1 is SGHRS, CDR2 YFSETQ.

J is TRBJ1-3 and V is TRBV4-2; tentative D call: TRBD1 (6 bases). Deletions cut 4 bases from V and 7 bases from J, with 17 bases between. Germline loops: CDR1 LGHNA, CDR2 YNFKEQ. The CDR3 runs 15 residues. The CDR3: CASSPSEGGRNTIYF. The CDR3 bases are TGTGCCAGCAGCCCTAGTGAAGGGGGTCGTAACACCATATATTTT.

The chain links TRBV25-1 to TRBJ1-5; tentatively, D is TRBD1 (5 bases). Germline values: CDR1 MGHDK, CDR2 SYGVNS. With 6 bases removed from V and 3 bases from J, the gap between germline ends came to 9 bases. This CDR3 has 13 residues. CDR3 coding DNA: TGTGCCAGCAGCTGGGGCTTCAATCAGCCCCAGCATTTT. Its translation is CASSWGFNQPQHF.

The chain combines TRBV6-5 with TRBJ2-4; 9 bases map to TRBD2. The ends lost 8 bases at V and 15 bases at J; junction bases unmatched: 17. Per germline, CDR1 MNHEY and CDR2 SVGAGI. The CDR3 contains 14 residues. The CDR3: CASHRTRREGPLYF. The CDR3 DNA is TGTGCCAGCCACCGTACGAGGCGGGAGGGCCCTTTGTACTTC.

J is TRBJ2-7 and V is TRBV27, with a possible D match to TRBD2 (6 bases). Trimming removed 4 bases from V and 4 bases from J, with 11 bases in between. CDR3 length: 13 residues. Germline CDR1 is MNHEY and CDR2 is SMNVEV (reference sequence). CDR3 amino acids: CASSSTGGYEQYF. The CDR3 DNA follows: TGTGCCAGCAGTTCTACCGGGGGTTACGAGCAGTACTTC.

The chain has TRBV18 and TRBJ2-7, with a possible D match to TRBD2 (6 bases). The length of the CDR3 is 14 residues. Germline CDR1 reads KGHSH; CDR2 reads LQKENI. The germline V and J ends were trimmed by 5 bases and 4 bases, with 15 bases remaining between them. Here the CDR3 DNA reads TGTGCCAGCTCAACCGGGACTGGGGGATACGAGCAGTACTTC. It codes for CASSTGTGGYEQYF.

This clone was detected a few times. The chain is built from TRBV5-6 and TRBJ2-3; D ambiguous. The CDR3 contains 16 residues. Germline lookup yields CDR1 SGHDT and CDR2 YYEEEE. V lost 2 bases, J lost 0 bases, and 13 bases lay in between. In DNA, the CDR3 is TGTGCCAGCAGCTTCGACAAAGGCCCTAGCACAGATACGCAGTATTTT. This translates into CASSFDKGPSTDTQYF.

This clone was counted a few times. The gene calls are TRBV6-2 or TRBV6-3 and TRBJ1-2; TRBD1 is a possible D gene (5 bases). Germline CDR1 reads MNHEY; CDR2 reads SVGEGT. CDR3 length equals 15 residues. V was cut by 2 bases and J by 8 bases, with 18 bases left in between. The CDR3 here is CASSYQGPAARGYTF. The CDR3, as DNA: TGTGCCAGCAGTTACCAGGGTCCGGCGGCGAGGGGCTACACCTTC.

The genes are TRBV9 and TRBJ2-2; 10 positions agree with TRBD2. The CDR3 sequence is 15 residues long. Germline V CDR1 and CDR2: SGDLS, YYNGEE. The CDR3 DNA is TGTGCGAGCCAGCGGGAGGGCCGCAACACCGGGGAGCTGTTTTTT. This gives the protein CASQREGRNTGELFF.

The V gene is TRBV5-1, the J gene TRBJ1-6; 7 positions agree with TRBD1. The CDR3 runs to 15 residues. CDR1 is SGHRS, CDR2 YFSETQ, per germline. V trimming: 0 bases; J trimming: 7 bases; junction bases outside the gene matches: 4. The CDR3 here is CASSLEGGQNSPLHF. The CDR3, as DNA: TGCGCCAGCAGCTTGGAAGGGGGCCAGAATTCACCCCTCCACTTT.

This sequence joins TRBV7-2 and TRBJ1-2; 9 bases line up with TRBD1. After removal of 0 bases from V and 8 bases from J, the junction contained 7 bases not matched to a gene. The CDR3 sequence is 15 residues long. Per the germline V gene, CDR1 is SGHTA and CDR2 is FQGNSA. The CDR3 protein is CASSLARGQGRGYTF. As DNA, the CDR3 is TGTGCCAGCAGCTTAGCGCGGGGACAGGGTCGGGGCTACACCTTC. Variable domain in full (rest from reference TRBV7-2 and TRBJ1-2): GAGVSQSPSNKVTEKGKDVELRCDPISGHTALYWYRQSLGQGLEFLIYFQGNSAPDKSGLPSDRFSAERTGGSVSTLTIQRTQQEDSAVYLCASSLARGQGRGYTFGSGTRLTVV.

This clone was found once. The rearrangement joins TRBV4-2 to TRBJ2-1, with TRBD2 matching over 12 bases. With 1 base clipped from V and 5 bases from J, the junction kept 0 bases outside the gene matches. Germline V gene lookup returns CDR1 LGHNA and CDR2 YNFKEQ. This CDR3 contains 15 residues. Here the CDR3 reads CASSQGTSGDNEQFF. The CDR3 DNA sequence: TGTGCCAGCAGCCAAGGGACTAGCGGGGACAATGAGCAGTTCTTC.

CDR3 amino acids: CASSEIIRGKMYEQYF. DNA of the CDR3: TGTGCCAGCAGTGAAATAATTCGAGGGAAAATGTACGAGCAGTACTTC. The V and J genes are TRBV6-1 and TRBJ2-7; possible D gene TRBD2, 5 bases. The CDR3 length is 16 residues. Germline assignment: CDR1 MNHNS and CDR2 SASEGT. With 2 bases removed from V and 4 bases from J, the gap between germline ends came to 18 bases.

Of note for this clone: Additional DNA sequences in this sample encode the identical CDR3. The chain joins TRBV19 to TRBJ2-5; 7 bases map to TRBD1. The germline CDR1 and CDR2 sequences are LNHDA and SQIVND (reference sequence). This CDR3 region has 13 residues. The V gene end was trimmed by 4 bases and the J gene end by 3 bases; junction bases not matched to a gene: 2. CDR3 protein: CASSTDREETQYF. The DNA of the CDR3 is TGTGCCAGTAGTACAGACAGGGAAGAGACCCAGTACTTC.

This chain links TRBV27 with TRBJ2-3; 13 bases align to TRBD2. The CDR3 has 16 residues. V was pared by 3 bases and J by 2 bases, with 2 bases of the junction left unmatched. CDR1 is MNHEY, CDR2 SMNVEV, per germline (reference sequence). This CDR3 reads CASSLGLAGITDTQYF. Here the CDR3 DNA reads TGTGCCAGCAGTTTGGGACTAGCGGGGATCACAGATACGCAGTATTTT.

V and J are TRBV15 and TRBJ1-3, with TRBD1 matching over 7 bases. V shed 4 bases and J 4 bases; nucleotides not matched to a gene: 7. The V gene's germline CDR1 is LNHNV and CDR2 YYDKDF (reference sequence). This CDR3 is 15 amino acids long. The CDR3 protein is CATSTYTGEGNTIYF. CDR3 DNA sequence: TGTGCCACCAGCACTTATACAGGGGAAGGAAACACCATATATTTT.

This clone was observed once. The chain couples TRBV5-6 to TRBJ2-1; 7 nucleotides match TRBD1. The V and J ends lost 2 bases and 6 bases, in that order; junction bases with no gene match: 8. This CDR3 has 15 residues. Germline CDR1 is SGHDT and CDR2 is YYEEEE. CDR3 loop: CASSLRAGGGNEQFF. DNA for the CDR3: TGTGCCAGCAGCTTAAGGGCAGGGGGTGGCAATGAGCAGTTCTTC.

The chain has TRBV4-3 and TRBJ1-2; D gene uncertain. The CDR3 consists of 11 residues. Germline V gene data show CDR1 as LGHNA and CDR2 as YSLEER. The V gene lost 1 base and the J gene lost 7 bases, with 4 bases spanning the gap. CDR3 amino acids: CASSQGSGYTF. DNA for the CDR3: TGCGCCAGCAGCCAAGGGAGTGGCTACACCTTC.

The chain couples TRBV30 to TRBJ2-7; 9 bases line up with TRBD1. Trimming cost V 5 bases and J 2 bases; bases outside gene matches: 4. Germline CDR1 and CDR2: GTSNPN and SVGIG (reference sequence). The CDR3 has 13 amino acids. CDR3 sequence: CAWAGTGPYEQYF. In nucleotides, the CDR3 is TGTGCCTGGGCCGGGACAGGGCCCTACGAGCAGTACTTC. The whole variable domain, filled in from reference TRBV30 and TRBJ2-7, reads SQTIHQWPATLVQPVGSPLSLECTVEGTSNPNLYWYRQAAGRGLQLLFYSVGIGQISSEVPQNLSASRPQDRQFILSSKKLLLSDSGFYLCAWAGTGPYEQYFGPGTRLTVT.

This clone was observed a few times. This chain uses TRBV6-6 with TRBJ1-6; no firm D call. The CDR3 extends over 15 amino acids. V lost 2 bases and J lost 11, with 16 bases in between. The V gene's germline CDR1 is MNHNY and CDR2 SVGAGI (reference sequence). The CDR3 sequence: CASSYEGSGEAPLHF. The CDR3 DNA follows: TGTGCCAGCAGTTACGAGGGTTCTGGGGAGGCACCCCTCCACTTT.

This clone has only a few counts. This chain connects TRBV11-1 to TRBJ2-7; the D gene is possibly TRBD2 (5 bases). The germline V gene has CDR1 SGHAT and CDR2 FQDESV (reference sequence). Trimming took off 3 bases at V and 4 bases at J, with 10 bases between the two ends. The CDR3 runs 13 residues. The CDR3 region has the DNA TGTGCCAGCAGCTTCCAGCGGCGATACGAGCAGTACTTC. Its protein product is CASSFQRRYEQYF. Based on the CDR3 plus reference TRBV11-1 and TRBJ2-7, the full variable domain is EAEVAQSPRYKITEKSQAVAFWCDPISGHATLYWYRQILGQGPELLVQFQDESVVDDSQLPKDRFSAERLKGVDSTLKIQPAELGDSAMYLCASSFQRRYEQYFGPGTRLTVT.